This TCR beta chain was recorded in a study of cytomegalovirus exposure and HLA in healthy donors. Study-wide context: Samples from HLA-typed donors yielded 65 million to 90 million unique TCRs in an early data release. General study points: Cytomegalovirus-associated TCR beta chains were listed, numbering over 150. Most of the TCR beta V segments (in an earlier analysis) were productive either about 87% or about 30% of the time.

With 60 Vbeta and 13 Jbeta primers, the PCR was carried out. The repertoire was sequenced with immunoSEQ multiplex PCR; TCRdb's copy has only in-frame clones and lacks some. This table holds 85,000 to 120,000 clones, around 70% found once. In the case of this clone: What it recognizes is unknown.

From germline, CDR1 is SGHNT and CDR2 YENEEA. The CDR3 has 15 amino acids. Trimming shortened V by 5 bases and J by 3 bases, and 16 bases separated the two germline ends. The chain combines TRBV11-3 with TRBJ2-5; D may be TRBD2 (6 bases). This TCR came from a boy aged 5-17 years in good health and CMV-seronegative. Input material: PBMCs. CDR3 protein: CASSPGLPGKETQYF. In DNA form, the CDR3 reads TGTGCCAGCAGCCCGGGACTCCCCGGGAAAGAGACCCAGTACTTC.